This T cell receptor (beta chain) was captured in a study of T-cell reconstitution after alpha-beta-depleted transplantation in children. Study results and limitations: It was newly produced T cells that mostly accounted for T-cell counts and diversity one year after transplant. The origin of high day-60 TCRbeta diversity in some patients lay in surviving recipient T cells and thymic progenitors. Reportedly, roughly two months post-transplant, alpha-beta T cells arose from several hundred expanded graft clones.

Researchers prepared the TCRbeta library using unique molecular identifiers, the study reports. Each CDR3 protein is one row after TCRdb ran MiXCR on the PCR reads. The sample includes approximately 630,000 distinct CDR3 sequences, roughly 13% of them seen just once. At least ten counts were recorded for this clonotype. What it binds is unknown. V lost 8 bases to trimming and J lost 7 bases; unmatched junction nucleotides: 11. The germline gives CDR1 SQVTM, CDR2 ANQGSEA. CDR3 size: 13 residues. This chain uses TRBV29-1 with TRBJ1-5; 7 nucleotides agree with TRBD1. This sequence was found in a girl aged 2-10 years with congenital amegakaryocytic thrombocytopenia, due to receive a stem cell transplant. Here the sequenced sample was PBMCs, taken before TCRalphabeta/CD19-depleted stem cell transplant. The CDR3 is CSTTTGVGQPQHF. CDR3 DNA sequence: TGCAGCACCACTACAGGGGTTGGCCAGCCCCAGCATTTT.